The 7 T cell receptor beta chains reported below all come from one sample, sequenced in a study of blood T cell repertoires in COVID-19. Libraries were prepared by immunoSEQ multiplex PCR; TCRdb keeps only in-frame clonotypes and omits some of them. The data contain some 150,000 clones, around 85% of them singletons. Sequenced material: peripheral blood. The receptor source for this set is a woman aged 70-85 years with acute or convalescent COVID-19.

The DNA for the CDR3 is TGTGCCAGCAGTGAAACAGTTTCACCCCTCCACTTT. Protein: CASSETVSPLHF. J is TRBJ1-6 and V is TRBV6-1; D unclear. The germline gives CDR1 MNHNS, CDR2 SASEGT. This CDR3 has 12 amino acids. V was shortened by 2 bases and J by 9 bases, with 5 bases between the two germline ends.

The rearrangement uses TRBV9 and TRBJ2-7; the D gene is possibly TRBD1 (5 bases). The CDR3 spans 15 residues. V lost 0 bases, J lost 3 bases, and 13 bases lay in between. Germline V gene sequence: CDR1 SGDLS, CDR2 YYNGEE. Written as DNA, the CDR3 is TGTGCCAGCAGCGTAGATATGACAGATCTCTACGAGCAGTACTTC. The encoded protein is CASSVDMTDLYEQYF.

The chain couples TRBV2 to TRBJ2-5, with D tentatively TRBD2 (5 bases). V was cut by 5 bases and J by 4 bases, with 20 bases left in between. The CDR3 loop spans 16 amino acids. CDR1 and CDR2 (germline): SNHLY, FYNNEI. DNA for the CDR3: TGTGCCAGCAGTAACCCCCCGGGAAAGGCGGGAGAGACCCAGTACTTC. It yields the protein CASSNPPGKAGETQYF.

The chain links TRBV7-3 to TRBJ2-5; TRBD2 agrees at 9 bases. There are 13 residues in the CDR3. Germline CDR1 reads SGHTA; CDR2 reads FQGTGA. V gave up 0 bases and J gave up 9 bases; unmatched junction bases: 2. The CDR3 loop reads CASSLTAGGPQYF. The CDR3 nucleotides are TGTGCCAGCAGCTTAACGGCGGGGGGGCCCCAGTACTTC.

This clone was seen once. The chain has TRBV10-2 and TRBJ2-7, with D perhaps TRBD1 (6 bases). The CDR3 is 13 amino acids. Trimming cost V 6 bases and J 1 base, with 10 bases left between them. The germline CDR1 and CDR2 sequences are WSHSY and SAAADI. CDR3 sequence (DNA): TGCGCCAGCAGGGGGGCCGGGTCCTACGAGCAGTACTTC. Its translation: CASRGAGSYEQYF.

The chain joins TRBV5-5 to TRBJ2-1; 7 bases agree with TRBD2. The germline gives CDR1 SGHKS, CDR2 YYEKEE (reference sequence). The CDR3 is made up of 15 amino acids. Trimming removed 3 bases from V and 0 bases from J; junction bases left unmatched: 3. The DNA of the CDR3 is TGTGCCAGCAGCTCAGCGGGGTACTCCTACAATGAGCAGTTCTTC. Residues: CASSSAGYSYNEQFF.

The chain employs TRBV7-9 and TRBJ1-1, with 7 bases that match TRBD1. The CDR3 sequence is 14 residues long. The germline V gene encodes CDR1 SEHNR and CDR2 FQNEAQ (reference sequence). Trimming removed 0 bases from V and 4 bases from J; junction bases left unmatched: 2. In DNA, the CDR3 is TGTGCCAGCAGCTTAGCCGGGACAGCCACTGAAGCTTTCTTT. This codes for CASSLAGTATEAFF. The whole variable domain, remainder taken from reference TRBV7-9 and TRBJ1-1, is DTGVSQNPRHKITKRGQNVTFRCDPISEHNRLYWYRQTLGQGPEFLTYFQNEAQLEKSRLLSDRFSAERPKGSFSTLEIQRTEQGDSAMYLCASSLAGTATEAFFGQGTRLTVV.